This T cell receptor beta chain was observed in a study of cytomegalovirus exposure and HLA in healthy donors. Across the study: A subsequent analysis reported that the roughly 120 validation repertoires were produced on the same platform that had also been used for the roughly 670 first-cohort repertoires.

TCRdb's table, derived via immunoSEQ multiplex PCR, lists solely in-frame clones and lacks some. Of over 50,000 clones listed, 80% to 95% are singletons. Study-level points and caveats: The study flagged some 170 TCR beta chains as cytomegalovirus-associated.

Germline CDR1 SGHAT, CDR2 FQDESV (reference sequence). The V end lost 8 bases, the J end lost 1 base, and 15 bases lay between the germline ends. The CDR3 consists of 15 residues. As for this clone: Its specificity is not known.

The sequence was obtained from a man between 18 and 29 years old in good health and CMV-seropositive. V and J are TRBV11-1 and TRBJ2-1, with D perhaps matching TRBD1 (6 bases). The sequencing input was PBMCs. CDR3: CASYNRDTSYNEQFF. The CDR3 region has the DNA TGTGCCAGCTATAACCGGGACACTTCCTACAATGAGCAGTTCTTC.